One sample yielded the 20 T cell receptor beta chains listed below, sequenced in a study of cytomegalovirus exposure and HLA in healthy donors. Vbeta (60) and Jbeta (13) primers were used in the PCR. Assay used: immunoSEQ multiplex PCR; TCRdb lists only in-frame clones, some missing. Here the sample spans under 250,000 clones, more than 75% being singletons. Sequencing was performed on PBMCs. The receptor set was obtained from a human donor in good health.

The CDR3 sequence: CASRRGGRFHPYEQYF. CDR3 in DNA: TGTGCCAGCAGGAGGGGAGGGAGGTTTCATCCGTACGAGCAGTACTTC. The gene calls are TRBV2 and TRBJ2-7, with 7 bases matching TRBD2. Germline loops: CDR1 SNHLY, CDR2 FYNNEI. Trimming removed 6 bases from V and 4 bases from J; junction bases left unmatched: 15. CDR3 length: 16 residues.

The chain links TRBV28 to TRBJ2-7; TRBD2 is a possible D gene (5 bases). V was shortened by 8 bases and J by 8 bases, with 19 bases between the two germline ends. From germline, CDR1 is MDHEN and CDR2 SYDVKM. The CDR3 totals 13 residues. The DNA of the CDR3 is TGTGCCAGCTCCAAGGTCTCGGTCGGGAAGCAGTACTTC. Translation: CASSKVSVGKQYF.

The CDR3 DNA follows: TGCGCCAGCAGCCAAGTCGGGGTGGCCACAGATACGCAGTATTTT. Its protein product is CASSQVGVATDTQYF. The J gene is TRBJ2-3, the V gene TRBV4-1; TRBD2 is a possible D gene (5 bases). Trimming pared 1 base from V and 2 bases from J, leaving 10 bases between. Germline V CDR1 and CDR2: MGHRA, YSYEKL. The CDR3 sequence is 15 residues long.

The chain joins TRBV5-1 to TRBJ2-5, with 13 positions matching TRBD2. The J call is uncertain, as TRBJ2-7 better fits the DNA end. CDR1 SGHRS and CDR2 YFSETQ come from the germline V gene. The length of the CDR3 is 15 residues. In DNA form, the CDR3 reads TGCGCCAGCAGCGATACTAGCGGGAGGGCCTTCGAGCAGTACTTC. Amino acid sequence: CASSDTSGRAFEQYF.

The V and J genes are TRBV2 and TRBJ1-5; D ambiguous. The CDR3 runs 14 residues. The germline gives CDR1 SNHLY, CDR2 FYNNEI. The V and J ends lost 3 bases and 4 bases respectively, with 10 bases between them. CDR3 nucleotides: TGTGCCAGCAGTGATGAGGCGGGAAATCAGCCCCAGCATTTT. This sequence encodes CASSDEAGNQPQHF.

The rearrangement joins TRBV7-9 to TRBJ1-2; a weak D match, TRBD1 (6 bases). The CDR3 loop spans 16 amino acids. Trimming removed 0 bases at V and 1 base at J, with 12 bases between. CDR1 SEHNR and CDR2 FQNEAQ come from the germline V gene (reference sequence). The CDR3 coding sequence is TGTGCCAGCAGCTTAGCTCGGACAGCCTTTAACTATGGCTACACCTTC. Protein product: CASSLARTAFNYGYTF.

This chain connects TRBV2 to TRBJ2-2, with TRBD1 as a possible D gene (6 bases). CDR1 is SNHLY and CDR2 is FYNNEI in the germline V gene. The CDR3 has 15 residues. V was shortened by 5 bases and J by 1 base, with 11 bases between the two germline ends. DNA for the CDR3: TGTGCCAGCAGTCAAGACAGGAGGAACACCGGGGAGCTGTTTTTT. It is translated as CASSQDRRNTGELFF.

The chain recombines TRBV19 with TRBJ2-2, with D unclear. Trimming shortened V by 5 bases and J by 3 bases, and 4 bases separated the two germline ends. The CDR3 runs 12 residues. Germline CDR1 reads LNHDA; CDR2 reads SQIVND (reference sequence). The CDR3 DNA is TGTGCCAGTAGTTCATACACCGGGGAGCTGTTTTTT. Its translation: CASSSYTGELFF.

The rearrangement links TRBV7-9 to TRBJ2-7, with no clear D. The CDR3 runs to 12 residues. Germline CDR1 SEHNR, CDR2 FQNEAQ (reference sequence). The germline V and J ends were trimmed by 0 bases and 3 bases, with 3 bases remaining between them. The CDR3 DNA reads TGTGCCAGCAGCTTAGCCAACTACGAGCAGTACTTC. Amino acids: CASSLANYEQYF.

This rearrangement joins TRBV27 to TRBJ2-1; no definite D call. In germline, CDR1 is MNHEY, CDR2 SMNVEV (reference sequence). This CDR3 spans 15 amino acids. V was shortened by 10 bases and J by 6 bases, with 22 bases between the two germline ends. The CDR3 DNA is TGTGCCATTGCTAGTGATGGATCCGATGGCAATGAGCAGTTCTTC. This encodes CAIASDGSDGNEQFF.

This clone was picked up one time. This rearrangement joins TRBV11-3 to TRBJ2-5; possible D gene TRBD2, 5 bases. V dropped 5 bases and J dropped 4 bases, with 11 bases sitting between them. This CDR3 region has 13 residues. Germline loops: CDR1 SGHNT, CDR2 YENEEA. The CDR3 loop reads CASSLHRGETQYF. Written as DNA, the CDR3 is TGTGCCAGCAGCCTTCACCGGGGAGAGACCCAGTACTTC.

This clone came up once. The J gene is TRBJ1-1, the V gene TRBV5-1; 8 bases map to TRBD1. Germline V gene lookup returns CDR1 SGHRS and CDR2 YFSETQ. The CDR3 spans 16 residues. Trimming took 4 bases from V and 1 from J; bases not matched to a gene: 9. The CDR3 DNA is TGCGCCAGCAGCCTCTTTACAGGGGGTTCGAACACTGAAGCTTTCTTT. Protein sequence: CASSLFTGGSNTEAFF.

This chain links TRBV19 with TRBJ2-6, with D possibly being TRBD1 (6 bases). CDR1 LNHDA and CDR2 SQIVND come from the germline V gene (reference sequence). Trimming stripped 3 bases from V and 1 base from J, with 16 bases between. The CDR3 covers 18 residues. The CDR3 region has the DNA TGTGCCAGTAGTATTTTTGGCAGGGGTTATTCTGGGGCCAACGTCCTGACTTTC. Protein sequence: CASSIFGRGYSGANVLTF.

This chain joins TRBV4-1 and TRBJ1-5; no firm D call. Germline CDR1 is MGHRA and CDR2 is YSYEKL. The CDR3 is 15 amino acids. V was shortened by 1 base and J by 3 bases, with 10 bases between the two germline ends. CDR3 coding DNA: TGCGCCAGCAGCCAAGTTCGAGGGAACAATCAGCCCCAGCATTTT. Amino acid sequence: CASSQVRGNNQPQHF.

The chain links TRBV11-2 to TRBJ1-1; possibly TRBD1 for D (6 bases). Germline CDR1 is SGHAT and CDR2 is FQNNGV. V was trimmed by 5 bases and J by 2 bases, leaving 12 bases between them. The CDR3 has 14 residues. The CDR3 DNA sequence: TGTGCCAGCAGCGCTCAGGGGACAAACACTGAAGCTTTCTTT. Protein sequence: CASSAQGTNTEAFF.

The genes are TRBV6-1 and TRBJ1-4; D is possibly TRBD1 (6 bases). Per the germline V gene, CDR1 is MNHNS and CDR2 is SASEGT. The CDR3 runs to 14 residues. The germline V and J ends were trimmed by 5 bases and 7 bases, with 14 bases remaining between them. The CDR3 nucleotides read TGTGCCAGCAGTTCACAGGGCCCTGTTGAAAAACTGTTTTTT. Protein: CASSSQGPVEKLFF.

The rearrangement uses TRBV4-3 and TRBJ1-2; 9 bases match TRBD1. CDR3 length: 15 amino acids. V lost 3 bases, J lost 5 bases, and 7 bases stayed unmatched. Germline V CDR1 and CDR2: LGHNA, YSLEER. The CDR3 coding sequence is TGCGCCAGCAGCCAGGCTACGGGACAGGGATATGGCTACACCTTC. Translated: CASSQATGQGYGYTF.

This chain connects TRBV2 to TRBJ2-7, with 7 bases matching TRBD2. CDR3 length: 16 amino acids. The germline V gene has CDR1 SNHLY and CDR2 FYNNEI. The trim removed 1 base at V and 0 bases at J, leaving 6 bases unmatched. The CDR3 is CASSEVAGRDSYEQYF. The DNA for the CDR3 is TGTGCCAGCAGTGAAGTGGCGGGGAGGGACTCCTACGAGCAGTACTTC.

The chain joins TRBV28 to TRBJ1-3; no clear D gene. Trimming took 6 bases from V and 0 from J, leaving 30 bases between them. Germline V gene lookup returns CDR1 MDHEN and CDR2 SYDVKM. The CDR3 runs to 21 residues. The CDR3 DNA reads TGTGCCAGCAGCTCCTCCTCCTTACGGGATCCCACCATCCACTCTGGAAACACCATATATTTT. Amino acid sequence: CASSSSSLRDPTIHSGNTIYF.

The chain is built from TRBV10-1 and TRBJ2-7; unclear D gene. This CDR3 spans 14 amino acids. Between the trimmed V and J ends, which lost 8 bases and 1 base, there was a span of 15 bases. CDR1 is WNHNN, CDR2 SYGVQD, per germline (reference sequence). Here the CDR3 reads CASSPTRLSYEQYF. CDR3 nucleotides: TGCGCCAGCTCACCGACCAGGCTATCCTACGAGCAGTACTTC.